The subject of this entry is one TCR beta chain. Germline CDR1 KGHSH, CDR2 LQKENI. With V trimmed by 6 bases and J by 2 bases, 5 bases remained unmatched. The CDR3 is 15 residues long. The sample comes from a study of CD8 T cells in Susac syndrome. cDNA came from about 0.5 to 1 ug RNA primed by random hexamers. Coverage of TCR beta CDR3 amplification by immunoSEQ multiplex PCR extended to 54 Vbeta and 13 Jbeta. TCRdb recomputed calls from the immunoSEQ multiplex PCR reads with MiXCR, one row per CDR3 protein. This table has tens of thousands of distinct CDR3 sequences, roughly 90% appearing once. The sample comprised CD8+ T cells from PBMCs. This receptor was obtained from a human donor with multiple sclerosis. V is TRBV18 and J is TRBJ2-1; TRBD2 agrees at 9 bases. The CDR3 sequence is CASSLGLAPYNEQFF. The CDR3 coding sequence is TGTGCCAGCTCCCTCGGACTAGCGCCCTACAATGAGCAGTTCTTC.